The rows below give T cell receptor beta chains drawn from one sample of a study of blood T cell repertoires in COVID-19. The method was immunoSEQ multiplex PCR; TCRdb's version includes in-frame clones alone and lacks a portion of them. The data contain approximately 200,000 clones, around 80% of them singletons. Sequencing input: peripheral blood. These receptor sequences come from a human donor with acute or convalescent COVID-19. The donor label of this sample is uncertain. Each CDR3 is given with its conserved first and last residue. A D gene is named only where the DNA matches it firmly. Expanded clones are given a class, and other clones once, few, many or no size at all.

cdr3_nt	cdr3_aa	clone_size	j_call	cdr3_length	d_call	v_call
TGTGCCAGCAGTGCGACCCTCGGGGGGCGCACAGCTTTCTTT	CASSATLGGRTAFF	-	TRBJ1-1	14	-	TRBV2
TGTGCCAGCAGTCCGGGGACAGGGACGCAGCCCCAGCATTTT	CASSPGTGTQPQHF	-	TRBJ1-5	14	TRBD1	TRBV27
TGTGCCAGCAGCTCCTCTAGGTTAGCCAAAAACATTCAGTACTTC	CASSSSRLAKNIQYF	-	TRBJ2-4	15	-	TRBV27
TGTGCCAGCAGTTACTCCAGGGAGGGCTATGGCTACACCTTC	CASSYSREGYGYTF	-	TRBJ1-2	14	-	TRBV6-5
TGTGCCAGCAGCAACCCGGTGGGCCTAGCGGGCTCCTACAATGAGCAGTTCTTC	CASSNPVGLAGSYNEQFF	-	TRBJ2-1	18	TRBD2	TRBV7-9
TGCGCCAGCAGCTTGGGCGGCCTGGGAGAGACCCAGTACTTC	CASSLGGLGETQYF	-	TRBJ2-5	14	-	TRBV5-1
TGTGCCAGCTCACCCCCGGACAGGGTTTACGAAAAACTGTTTTTT	CASSPPDRVYEKLFF	-	TRBJ1-4	15	TRBD1	TRBV18
TGTGCCTGGAGCGTCTCCGGCAGGGGGATACTTAACTATGGCTACACCTTC	CAWSVSGRGILNYGYTF	-	TRBJ1-2	17	TRBD1	TRBV30
TGTGCCAGCAGCCTGAGCGGTAGCACAGATACGCAGTATTTT	CASSLSGSTDTQYF	-	TRBJ2-3	14	-	TRBV3-1/TRBV3-2
TGCAGCGTTCTGGAGGCGACCTATGGCTACACCTTC	CSVLEATYGYTF	-	TRBJ1-2	12	-	TRBV29-1
TGTGCCAGCAGCCCCCGTGGGCGGGAGACCGGGGAGCTGTTTTTT	CASSPRGRETGELFF	-	TRBJ2-2	15	TRBD2	TRBV7-3
TGTGCCAGCAGAGGGCGACTAGCGGGCAACAATGAGCAGTTCTTC	CASRGRLAGNNEQFF	-	TRBJ2-1	15	TRBD2	TRBV6-5
TGTGCCAGCAGCTGGGCTGGCGTCCAAGAGACCCAGTACTTC	CASSWAGVQETQYF	-	TRBJ2-5	14	-	TRBV11-2
TGTGCCAGCAGCTCGACAGGGCTGGGAAGTCAGCCCCAGCATTTT	CASSSTGLGSQPQHF	-	TRBJ1-5	15	TRBD1	TRBV7-8
TGTGCCAGCAGTATACTGGACAGCTATAGCAATCAGCCCCAGCATTTT	CASSILDSYSNQPQHF	few	TRBJ1-5	16	-	TRBV28
TGTGCCATCAGTGGTCCGGGACAGGGGACTGGAAACACCATATATTTT	CAISGPGQGTGNTIYF	-	TRBJ1-3	16	TRBD1	TRBV10-3
TGTGCCAGCAGTACCCGGGACTCTTACAATGAGCAGTTCTTC	CASSTRDSYNEQFF	-	TRBJ2-1	14	-	TRBV28
TGCAGCGTTGCCGGGACAGGGAGCTCCTACGAGCAGTACTTC	CSVAGTGSSYEQYF	-	TRBJ2-7	14	TRBD1	TRBV29-1
TGTGCCAGCAGCCCGTTTGGGACAGGATACACCGGGGAGCTGTTTTTT	CASSPFGTGYTGELFF	-	TRBJ2-2	16	TRBD1	TRBV14
TGTGCCAGCAGCTTAGATCGGGCAGGGCTGCTTTCCTATGGCTACACCTTC	CASSLDRAGLLSYGYTF	-	TRBJ1-2	17	-	TRBV7-2
TGTGCCTGGGATCCTCCTAGCGGTAACTACAATGAGCAGTTCTTC	CAWDPPSGNYNEQFF	-	TRBJ2-1	15	TRBD2	TRBV30
TGTGCCAGCAGTGTAAGGGCCCCCGGGGATCAGCCCCAGCATTTT	CASSVRAPGDQPQHF	-	TRBJ1-5	15	-	TRBV28
TGTGCCAGCTTCAGTAGGAGTTCGGAGACCCAGTACTTC	CASFSRSSETQYF	-	TRBJ2-5	13	-	TRBV6-6
TGCAGCGTCGGGGGGGTTGGGCTGGCCACTGAAGCTTTCTTT	CSVGGVGLATEAFF	-	TRBJ1-1	14	-	TRBV29-1
TGTGCCAGTAAGCCCGCTCCCGGGACAGGGAACAATGAGCAGTTCTTC	CASKPAPGTGNNEQFF	-	TRBJ2-1	16	TRBD1	TRBV19
TGTGCCAGCAGCCCCAGGGGCCTTAGCGGGCGGGATACGCAGTATTTT	CASSPRGLSGRDTQYF	-	TRBJ2-3	16	-	TRBV7-3
TGTGCCAGCAGCCAAGATCCATGGACAGGTAACTATGGCTACACCTTC	CASSQDPWTGNYGYTF	-	TRBJ1-2	16	TRBD1	TRBV3-1/TRBV3-2
TGTGCCAGCAGTTACCCTTCTTGGGGGGCTAGCGGGAGAGTGGATGAGCAGTTCTTC	CASSYPSWGASGRVDEQFF	-	TRBJ2-1	19	TRBD2	TRBV6-2/TRBV6-3
TGCAGCGCCTCGCGGGGGGGTGGTACAGATACGCAGTATTTT	CSASRGGGTDTQYF	-	TRBJ2-3	14	TRBD2	TRBV29-1
TGTGCCAGCAGCATAGCCAGGGTTTCTGGAAACACCATATATTTT	CASSIARVSGNTIYF	-	TRBJ1-3	15	-	TRBV7-8
TGTGCCACCAGTGACCCCGGGGCTGGGGCCAACGTCCTGACTTTC	CATSDPGAGANVLTF	-	TRBJ2-6	15	-	TRBV24-1
TGTGCCAGCAGCTTGGAACAAGTGAACACTGAAGCTTTCTTT	CASSLEQVNTEAFF	few	TRBJ1-1	14	-	TRBV5-4
TGCGCCAGCAGCTTTGGACTAGTTGGAGACAATGAGCAGTTCTTC	CASSFGLVGDNEQFF	-	TRBJ2-1	15	TRBD2	TRBV5-1
TGTGCCAGCAGCCTCGGGGACAGGACTCAAGAGACCCAGTACTTC	CASSLGDRTQETQYF	-	TRBJ2-5	15	TRBD1	TRBV9
TGTGCCAGCAGTCTTCTCACGACTAGCGGGAAGGAGCAGTATTTT	CASSLLTTSGKEQYF	-	TRBJ2-3	15	TRBD2	TRBV27
TGTGCCAGCAGCTTGGATGCCGGGACAGGGGATGGCTACACCTTC	CASSLDAGTGDGYTF	-	TRBJ1-2	15	TRBD1	TRBV7-8
TGCAGCGCTCCCCGACAGGGTAACACTGAAGCTTTCTTT	CSAPRQGNTEAFF	-	TRBJ1-1	13	TRBD1	TRBV29-1
TGTGCCAGCAGTGAATGGGGGGGAGTGGGATACGAGCAGTACTTC	CASSEWGGVGYEQYF	-	TRBJ2-7	15	TRBD2	TRBV25-1
TGCGCCAGCAGCCTTAGGGAGGGCTTCGCTGGGGCCAACGTCCTGACTTTC	CASSLREGFAGANVLTF	-	TRBJ2-6	17	TRBD2	TRBV4-1
TGTGCCAGCAGTCCCCCGGAGGGGTGGACGGGCTACACCTTC	CASSPPEGWTGYTF	-	TRBJ1-2	14	-	TRBV28
TGTGCCAGCAGCTTGTCACAGGGGGCCTCCGGGGAGCTGTTTTTT	CASSLSQGASGELFF	-	TRBJ2-2	15	TRBD1	TRBV11-2
TGTGCCAGCATCGGGGGGGTTCACAATGAGAACACTGAAGCTTTCTTT	CASIGGVHNENTEAFF	-	TRBJ1-1	16	-	TRBV25-1
TGTGCCAGCAGTGCAATAGACAGTACCTATGGCTACACCTTC	CASSAIDSTYGYTF	few	TRBJ1-2	14	-	TRBV2
TGTGCCAGCTCACCCGACAGGGATGGCGGCTACACCTTC	CASSPDRDGGYTF	-	TRBJ1-2	13	TRBD1	TRBV18
TGTGCCAGCAGCTTAGTAGCGGGGATGAACAATGAGCAGTTCTTC	CASSLVAGMNNEQFF	-	TRBJ2-1	15	TRBD2	TRBV7-3
TGCGCCAGCAGCCCACGGACTAGCTCGGGCGGGGAGCTGTTTTTT	CASSPRTSSGGELFF	-	TRBJ2-2	15	TRBD2	TRBV4-1
TGTGCCTGGAGTGTGTCACAGACAAACACTGAAGCTTTCTTT	CAWSVSQTNTEAFF	-	TRBJ1-1	14	-	TRBV30
TGTGCCAGCTCACCAGAAATCGGCGGCAATGAGCAGTTCTTC	CASSPEIGGNEQFF	-	TRBJ2-1	14	-	TRBV18
TGTGCCAGCAGCTTCCCTAGCGGGGAACAAGAGACCCAGTACTTC	CASSFPSGEQETQYF	-	TRBJ2-5	15	TRBD2	TRBV7-9
TGTGCCATCAGTGAGCGCAGGGGGGACAGGTACGAGGGCTACACCTTC	CAISERRGDRYEGYTF	-	TRBJ1-2	16	TRBD1	TRBV10-3
TGTGCCAGCAGCTTGGCTTCCTACGAGCAGTACTTC	CASSLASYEQYF	-	TRBJ2-7	12	-	TRBV2
TGTGCCAGCAGTCGACAGGGGTTGGCTGGAAACACCATATATTTT	CASSRQGLAGNTIYF	-	TRBJ1-3	15	TRBD1	TRBV6-5
TGTGCCAGCAGCCAACTCGGGGTTAGCTATGGCTACACCTTC	CASSQLGVSYGYTF	-	TRBJ1-2	14	-	TRBV7-2
TGTGCCAGCGGATGCACCGGGACAGGGGTTTCCCACGAGCAGTACTTC	CASGCTGTGVSHEQYF	-	TRBJ2-7	16	TRBD1	TRBV3-1/TRBV3-2
TGTGCCAGCAGCTTACAGGGAGGAACAGATACGCAGTATTTT	CASSLQGGTDTQYF	-	TRBJ2-3	14	-	TRBV7-2
TGTGCCAGCAGCTTGGCTGGACTATATTTACGGGAGCAGTACTTC	CASSLAGLYLREQYF	-	TRBJ2-7	15	-	TRBV5-6
TGTGCCACCAGTGAATTCCTAGCGGGAGGGACCTACGAGCAGTACTTC	CATSEFLAGGTYEQYF	-	TRBJ2-7	16	TRBD2	TRBV24-1
TGTGCCAGCAGTTACGGGAAATATAGGGGAAGCAATCAGCCCCAGCATTTT	CASSYGKYRGSNQPQHF	-	TRBJ1-5	17	-	TRBV6-2/TRBV6-3
TGTGCCAGCAGCCGACTAGCGGGACCCGGCGAGCAGTACTTC	CASSRLAGPGEQYF	-	TRBJ2-7	14	TRBD2	TRBV27
TGTGCCAGCAGTTACACGCTAGCGGGAGGCGAGACCCAGTACTTC	CASSYTLAGGETQYF	-	TRBJ2-5	15	TRBD2	TRBV6-2/TRBV6-3